This T cell receptor (beta chain) derives from a study of T cell changes during pregnancy in multiple sclerosis. The ends were cut back, 8 bases at V and 0 bases at J, with 20 bases in the middle. The V gene's germline CDR1 is SNHLY and CDR2 FYNNEI. The CDR3 is made up of 16 amino acids. Clones were sequenced by immunoSEQ multiplex PCR, and TCRdb holds only the in-frame ones, with some missing. The sample contains 15,000 or so clones, about 87% of which appear only once. The chain has TRBV2 and TRBJ2-7; D remains unclear. The sequence came from a female donor in good health, enrolled as a control in a pregnancy study. The material was CD8+ T cells from peripheral blood mononuclear cells, obtained in the second trimester of pregnancy. CDR3 nucleotide sequence: TGTGCCAGCTCAATTCCGCAAAGGAGTCACTCCTACGAGCAGTACTTC. It specifies CASSIPQRSHSYEQYF.